This paragraph reports one T cell receptor (beta chain). Germline V gene lookup returns CDR1 LNHDA and CDR2 SQIVND (reference sequence). The CDR3 loop spans 14 amino acids. The V and J ends lost 5 bases and 9 bases respectively, with 17 bases between them. The sample belongs to a study of blood T cell repertoires in COVID-19. Across the study: Some COVID-19 samples were acute and others convalescent; all came from the United States, Italy and Spain.

Sequencing used immunoSEQ multiplex PCR; TCRdb keeps in-frame clones, though not all of them. The sample carries around 110,000 clones, more than 70% recorded once. The chain combines TRBV19 with TRBJ2-1; D gene unclear. This receptor was identified in a human donor in a cohort sampled during active COVID-19. Sequenced material: peripheral blood. The chain's CDR3 is CASSSPSLSGEQFF. The CDR3 nucleotides are TGTGCCAGTAGTTCCCCTTCCTTGTCCGGTGAGCAGTTCTTC.